This entry is about one TCR beta chain. Its antigen is not identified. This CDR3 is built from 15 residues. Germline V gives CDR1 LGHNA, CDR2 YSLEER. V lost 1 base and J 5 bases, leaving 13 bases between the germline ends. Averaging about 116 mL, one heparinised blood draw came from each individual donor. The data derive from a study of beta chain features in type 1 diabetes. Reverse transcribing all isolated RNA meant expressed TCRB transcripts were sequenced. Method: immunoSEQ multiplex PCR; TCRdb's copy keeps in-frame clones and lacks some. This table has under 150,000 clones, about 7.1% appearing once. Notes on the study in general: Any PCR bias toward short templates would affect both groups alike.

The clonotype originates from a woman younger than 45 in good health. The J gene is TRBJ2-3, the V gene TRBV4-3; D is possibly TRBD2 (5 bases). The sample taken for sequencing was central memory CD4+ T cells from blood. The CDR3, as DNA: TGCGCCAGCAGCCAAGGGACGGGGAACCGAGATACGCAGTATTTT. This gives the protein CASSQGTGNRDTQYF.